These T cell receptor beta chains were read from a single sample in a study of cytomegalovirus exposure and HLA in healthy donors. The table came from immunoSEQ multiplex PCR; TCRdb's copy has only in-frame clones and leaves some out. Of under 200,000 clones listed, around 84% were seen once; the top ten hold about 1.5%. Sequenced sample: PBMCs. These receptors were taken from a woman between 18 and 29 years old in good health and CMV-seronegative. CDR3s include the opening cysteine and the closing phenylalanine or tryptophan. Fields, in order: J gene, V gene, clone size, D gene, CDR3 protein, CDR3 DNA. A D gene is named only where the DNA matches it firmly. Not every row has a clone size; where given, it reads once, few, many or a size class.

>TRBJ1-1|TRBV6-5|few|TRBD1
CASSYGQGKAFF
TGTGCCAGCAGTTACGGACAGGGAAAAGCTTTCTTT
>TRBJ2-5|TRBV10-1|-|TRBD2
CASSRGLAEETQYF
TGCGCCAGCAGTCGGGGACTAGCGGAAGAGACCCAGTACTTC
>TRBJ2-7|TRBV27|-|TRBD1
CASSLGGQGLSEQYF
TGTGCCAGCAGTTTAGGGGGACAGGGTTTATCCGAGCAGTACTTC
>TRBJ1-2|TRBV29-1|-|-
CSGTMGSYGYTF
TGCAGCGGGACAATGGGCTCCTATGGCTACACCTTC
>TRBJ2-2|TRBV6-6|-|TRBD2
CATTSGRPNTGELFF
TGTGCCACGACTAGCGGGAGGCCGAACACCGGGGAGCTGTTTTTT
>TRBJ2-3|TRBV29-1|-|TRBD2
CSVGLAGVSDTQYF
TGCAGCGTTGGACTAGCGGGAGTTTCAGATACGCAGTATTTT
>TRBJ2-7|TRBV30|once|-
CACILPTSEYEQYF
TGTGCCTGCATCTTACCGACGAGCGAATACGAGCAGTACTTC
>TRBJ2-1|TRBV10-3|-|TRBD1
CAISETGGYNEQFF
TGTGCCATCAGTGAAACAGGGGGATACAATGAGCAGTTCTTC
>TRBJ1-2|TRBV12-5|-|-
CASGLDRSNYGYTF
TGTGCTAGTGGTTTGGACAGGAGCAACTATGGCTACACCTTC
>TRBJ2-5|TRBV5-1|-|TRBD1
CASSTLGQGGETQYF
TGCGCCAGCAGCACTCTCGGACAGGGGGGAGAGACCCAGTACTTC
>TRBJ2-3|TRBV27|few|-
CASSPDKGGQDTQYF
TGTGCCAGCAGCCCCGACAAGGGAGGACAAGATACGCAGTATTTT
>TRBJ2-1|TRBV4-3|-|TRBD2
CASSQPDKGTSGGNEQFF
TGCGCCAGCAGCCAACCCGACAAGGGGACTAGCGGGGGCAATGAGCAGTTCTTC
>TRBJ2-7|TRBV25-1|-|TRBD1
CASSVQGFYEQYF
TGTGCCAGCAGTGTACAGGGGTTCTACGAGCAGTACTTC
>TRBJ2-1|TRBV10-2|once|TRBD2
CASRDSGGSEQFF
TGCGCCAGCAGGGATAGCGGGGGGAGTGAGCAGTTCTTC
>TRBJ2-2|TRBV7-9|-|-
CASSLFLGLLDGELFF
TGTGCCAGCAGCTTATTTTTAGGACTCCTCGACGGGGAGCTGTTTTTT
>TRBJ2-7|TRBV10-3|-|-
CAISEGAPSSYEQYF
TGTGCCATCAGTGAGGGGGCGCCGAGCTCCTACGAGCAGTACTTC
>TRBJ2-1|TRBV11-2|-|-
CASSLVSRREDDEQFF
TGTGCCAGCAGCTTAGTGTCCCGGAGGGAAGACGATGAGCAGTTCTTC
>TRBJ2-5|TRBV6-1|-|TRBD2
CASSDSGRGEQYF
TGTGCCAGCAGTGATAGCGGGAGGGGGGAGCAGTACTTC
>TRBJ2-5|TRBV14|once|TRBD1
CASSPGQFADETQYF
TGTGCCAGCAGCCCGGGACAGTTTGCCGATGAGACCCAGTACTTC
>TRBJ2-5|TRBV28|-|-
CASSPPLETQYF
TGTGCCAGCAGTCCCCCCTTGGAGACCCAGTACTTC
>TRBJ1-3|TRBV5-1|once|-
CASSLGGLSGNTIYF
TGCGCCAGCAGCTTGGGAGGGCTCTCTGGAAACACCATATATTTT
>TRBJ1-6|TRBV2|-|TRBD1
CASSEGVLGQGGTYNSPLHF
TGTGCCAGCAGTGAGGGGGTCCTCGGACAGGGCGGTACCTATAATTCACCCCTCCACTTT
>TRBJ2-7|TRBV29-1|-|-
CSVEGVGRTYEQYF
TGCAGCGTTGAAGGGGTGGGCAGGACCTACGAGCAGTACTTC
>TRBJ1-1|TRBV25-1|-|TRBD1
CASSDRGPEAFF
TGTGCCAGCAGCGACAGGGGGCCTGAAGCTTTCTTT
>TRBJ1-6|TRBV27|-|TRBD1
CASTGTGLRSPLHF
TGTGCCAGCACCGGGACAGGGCTCAGGTCACCCCTCCACTTT
>TRBJ2-1|TRBV7-9|-|TRBD2
CASSLDGRGNEQFF
TGTGCCAGCAGCTTAGACGGGAGGGGCAACGAGCAGTTCTTC
>TRBJ1-1|TRBV20-1|-|-
CSADGHTEAFF
TGCAGTGCTGATGGACATACTGAAGCTTTCTTT
>TRBJ2-7|TRBV6-6|-|-
CASRATGRPIDEQYF
TGTGCCAGCAGGGCCACAGGGAGACCGATTGACGAGCAGTACTTC
>TRBJ1-6|TRBV30|-|TRBD1
CAWGTGGNSPLHF
TGTGCCTGGGGGACAGGGGGCAATTCACCCCTCCACTTT
>TRBJ1-2|TRBV19|once|-
CASRDNRNYGYTF
TGTGCCAGCCGGGACAACCGGAACTATGGCTACACCTTC
>TRBJ1-1|TRBV30|-|-
CSGDEVGTEAFF
TGCAGTGGCGACGAGGTTGGCACTGAAGCTTTCTTT
>TRBJ1-4|TRBV6-1|few|-
CASSDPGRSNEKLFF
TGTGCCAGCAGTGATCCAGGGCGGTCTAATGAAAAACTGTTTTTT
>TRBJ1-2|TRBV19|-|-
CASSTGVGLYYGYTF
TGTGCCAGTAGTACAGGGGTTGGCCTCTACTATGGCTACACCTTC
>TRBJ1-2|TRBV30|-|TRBD1
CAWSGDRGFNYGYTF
TGTGCCTGGAGCGGGGACAGGGGGTTTAACTATGGCTACACCTTC
>TRBJ2-1|TRBV11-2|-|-
CASSLNLGRRNYNEQFF
TGTGCCAGCAGCTTAAACCTCGGTCGGCGGAACTACAATGAGCAGTTCTTC
>TRBJ2-1|TRBV10-1|-|-
CASSESSGSNEQFF
TGCGCCAGCAGTGAGTCAAGCGGGTCGAATGAGCAGTTCTTC
>TRBJ2-1|TRBV5-4|-|TRBD2
CASSGTSGQEQFF
TGTGCCAGCAGCGGGACTAGCGGACAAGAGCAGTTCTTC
>TRBJ2-5|TRBV11-2|once|-
CASSLMIGGVGETQYF
TGTGCCAGCAGCTTGATGATAGGGGGTGTCGGAGAGACCCAGTACTTC
>TRBJ2-3|TRBV28|-|TRBD2
CASSENPGGPTDTQYF
TGTGCCAGCAGTGAAAACCCGGGAGGGCCTACAGATACGCAGTATTTT
>TRBJ1-2|TRBV28|-|-
CASSSSGEGPYGYTF
TGTGCCAGCAGCTCTTCGGGGGAGGGCCCTTATGGCTACACCTTC
>TRBJ2-1|TRBV10-3|-|-
CAISEQGTNEQFF
TGTGCCATCAGCGAACAGGGAACCAATGAGCAGTTCTTC
>TRBJ2-5|TRBV7-9|-|-
CASSLQDSVETQYF
TGTGCCAGCAGCTTACAAGACTCGGTTGAGACCCAGTACTTC